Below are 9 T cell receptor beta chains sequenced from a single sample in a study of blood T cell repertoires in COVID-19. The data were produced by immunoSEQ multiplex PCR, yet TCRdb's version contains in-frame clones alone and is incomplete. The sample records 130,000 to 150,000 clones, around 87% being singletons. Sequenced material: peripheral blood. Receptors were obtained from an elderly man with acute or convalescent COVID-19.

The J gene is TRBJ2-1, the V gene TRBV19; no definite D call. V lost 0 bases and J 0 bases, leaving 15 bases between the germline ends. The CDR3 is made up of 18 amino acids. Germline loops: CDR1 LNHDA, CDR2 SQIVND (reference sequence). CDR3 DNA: TGTGCCAGTAGTATAGACGGGTCTGCCGTTAGCTCCTACAATGAGCAGTTCTTC. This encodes CASSIDGSAVSSYNEQFF.

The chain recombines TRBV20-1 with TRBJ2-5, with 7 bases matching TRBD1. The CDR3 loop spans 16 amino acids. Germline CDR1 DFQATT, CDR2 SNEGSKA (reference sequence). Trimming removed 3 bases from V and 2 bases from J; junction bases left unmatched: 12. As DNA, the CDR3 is TGCAGTGCTAGTCGGGGACAGCCGCAAATTCAAGAGACCCAGTACTTC. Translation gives CSASRGQPQIQETQYF.

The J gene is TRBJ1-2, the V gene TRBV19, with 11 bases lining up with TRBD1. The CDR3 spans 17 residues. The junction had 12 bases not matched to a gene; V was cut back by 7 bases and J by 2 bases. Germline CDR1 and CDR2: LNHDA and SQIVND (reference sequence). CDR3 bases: TGTGCCAGTACCTCATTAGAGGACAGGGGGCCGAACTATGGCTACACCTTC. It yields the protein CASTSLEDRGPNYGYTF.

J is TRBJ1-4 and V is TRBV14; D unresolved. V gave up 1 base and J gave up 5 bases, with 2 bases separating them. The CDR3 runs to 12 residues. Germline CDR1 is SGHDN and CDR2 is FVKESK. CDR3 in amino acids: CASSQANEKLFF. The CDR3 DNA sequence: TGTGCCAGCAGCCAAGCAAATGAAAAACTGTTTTTT. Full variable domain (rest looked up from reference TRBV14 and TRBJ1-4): EAGVTQFPSHSVIEKGQTVTLRCDPISGHDNLYWYRRVMGKEIKFLLHFVKESKQDESGMPNNRFLAERTGGTYSTLKVQPAELEDSGVYFCASSQANEKLFFGSGTQLSVL.

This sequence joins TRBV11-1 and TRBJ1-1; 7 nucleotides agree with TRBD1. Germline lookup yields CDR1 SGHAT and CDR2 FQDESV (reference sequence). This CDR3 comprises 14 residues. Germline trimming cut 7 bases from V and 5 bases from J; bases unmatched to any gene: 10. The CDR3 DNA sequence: TGTGCCAGCATCAAAGGGGGCGCGAGAACTGAAGCTTTCTTT. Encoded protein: CASIKGGARTEAFF.

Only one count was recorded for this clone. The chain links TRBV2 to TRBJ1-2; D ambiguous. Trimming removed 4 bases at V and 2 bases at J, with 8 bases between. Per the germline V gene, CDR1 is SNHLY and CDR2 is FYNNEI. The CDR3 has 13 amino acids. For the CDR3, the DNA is TGTGCCAGCAGTGTTTCGGGGAACTATGGCTACACCTTC. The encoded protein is CASSVSGNYGYTF.

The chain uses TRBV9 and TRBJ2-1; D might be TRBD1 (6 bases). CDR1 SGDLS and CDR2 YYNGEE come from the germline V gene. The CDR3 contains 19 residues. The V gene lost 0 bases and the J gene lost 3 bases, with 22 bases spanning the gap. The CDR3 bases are TGTGCCAGCAGCGTAGTGGGCAGCTCCCCGGACAGAAACTACAATGAGCAGTTCTTC. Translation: CASSVVGSSPDRNYNEQFF.

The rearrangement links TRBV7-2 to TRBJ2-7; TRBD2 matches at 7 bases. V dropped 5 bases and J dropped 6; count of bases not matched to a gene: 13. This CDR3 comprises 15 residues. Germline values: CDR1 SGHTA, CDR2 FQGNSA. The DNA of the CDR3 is TGTGCCAGCAGCCCCGGCCCGAGCGGGGCTACCGAGCAGTACTTC. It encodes CASSPGPSGATEQYF.

In DNA, the CDR3 is TGTGCCACCAGTGATTATGGACATGCGAACACCGGGGAGCTGTTTTTT. The encoded protein is CATSDYGHANTGELFF. The rearrangement joins TRBV24-1 to TRBJ2-2; possible D gene TRBD1, 5 bases. The CDR3 contains 16 residues. CDR1 is KGHDR, CDR2 SFDVKD, per germline. V lost 2 bases to trimming and J lost 0 bases, with 9 bases between them.